This T cell receptor beta chain stems from a study of blood T cell repertoires in COVID-19. Study-level information: COVID-19 samples from acute and convalescent phases originated in the United States, Italy and Spain. Nucleic acid was either cDNA or gDNA, and it came from T cells, B-cell-depleted T cells, or PBMCs.

As handled by the study authors: Reference gene primer amplification gave nucleated cell count estimates. This table comes from immunoSEQ multiplex PCR, and its TCRdb copy is limited to in-frame clones, with some not included. That table gives V, J and clone size, and the DNA gave D and trimming. Of about 300,000 clones listed, around 86% are singletons. This clone was observed a single time. Trimming cost V 5 bases and J 1 base, with 12 bases left between them. Per the germline V gene, CDR1 is SQVTM and CDR2 is ANQGSEA. This CDR3 is built from 14 residues. The sequence was obtained from a man in his 70s with acute or convalescent COVID-19. The sequenced material came from peripheral blood. The chain is built from TRBV29-1 and TRBJ1-5; D might be TRBD1 (5 bases). The CDR3 region is CSVSQGGSNQPQHF. In DNA, the CDR3 is TGCAGCGTTTCCCAGGGAGGGAGCAATCAGCCCCAGCATTTT.